These 21 T cell receptor beta chains were sequenced from one sample in a study of Graves' ophthalmopathy and Graves' hyperthyroidism. For repertoire sequencing, the TCR beta CDR3 regions were amplified from RNA transcripts. HTBI-primed RT-PCR formed the first round, and a multiplex PCR formed the second. TCRdb redid the calling of the multiplex PCR reads with MiXCR, one entry per CDR3 protein. Of about 390,000 distinct CDR3 sequences in the sample, about 15% were seen once. Input material: peripheral blood. Receptors were obtained from an adult woman with stable Graves' hyperthyroidism.

This clonotype has just a few counts. The V call is TRBV19, the J call TRBJ1-5; no clear D gene. The CDR3 consists of 12 residues. The germline gives CDR1 LNHDA, CDR2 SQIVND (reference sequence). Trimming shortened V by 3 bases and J by 7 bases, and 7 bases separated the two germline ends. The CDR3 sequence: CASSMYVQPQHF. DNA of the CDR3: TGTGCCAGTAGTATGTACGTCCAGCCCCAGCATTTT.

This clonotype was observed many times. The rearrangement joins TRBV6-1 to TRBJ1-2; D unresolved. V was trimmed by 5 bases and J by 5 bases, leaving 12 bases between them. Germline values: CDR1 MNHNS, CDR2 SASEGT. CDR3 size: 13 residues. The CDR3 region has the DNA TGTGCCAGCAGTCCCGGGCCGCAATATGGCTACACCTTC. Its translation: CASSPGPQYGYTF.

This clonotype appeared many times. A much larger clone lies a single base off, so this may be a read error. This chain connects TRBV6-1 to TRBJ1-3, with D unresolved. V lost 9 bases, J lost 5 bases, and 11 bases lay in between. The germline V gene has CDR1 MNHNS and CDR2 SASEGT. The CDR3 consists of 12 residues. This chain's CDR3 is CASSLGRNTIYF. In DNA form, the CDR3 reads TGTGCCAGTTCCCTGGGCAGAAACACCATATATTTT.

The CDR3 DNA reads TGTGCCACCAGGACTCCGGGACAGGGTTACGAGCAGTACTTC. It codes for CATRTPGQGYEQYF. The chain employs TRBV13 and TRBJ2-7; 9 bases fit TRBD1. Per the germline V gene, CDR1 is PRHDT and CDR2 is FYEKMQ (reference sequence). The junction had 11 bases not matched to a gene; V was cut back by 10 bases and J by 4 bases. The CDR3 runs 14 residues. The variable domain in full, with the rest retrieved from reference TRBV13 and TRBJ2-7, is AAGVIQSPRHLIKEKRETATLKCYPIPRHDTVYWYQQGPGQDPQFLISFYEKMQSDKGSIPDRFSAQQFSDYHSELNMSSLELGDSALYFCATRTPGQGYEQYFGPGTRLTVT.

This chain connects TRBV20-1 to TRBJ2-5, with D hard to call. Trimming removed 1 base from V and 5 bases from J, with 14 bases in between. The CDR3 length is 14 residues. CDR1 is DFQATT, CDR2 SNEGSKA, per germline (reference sequence). CDR3 sequence (DNA): TGCAGTGCTAGAGTTTACTTCGCTTTGGAGACCCAGTACTTC. It translates to CSARVYFALETQYF.

This clonotype has ten or more counts. The chain employs TRBV30 and TRBJ1-1; TRBD1 matches 7 bases. The junction had 4 bases not matched to a gene; V was cut back by 2 bases and J by 1 base. Germline-derived CDR1 and CDR2 are GTSNPN and SVGIG (reference sequence). The CDR3 totals 14 residues. CDR3 nucleotide sequence: TGTGCCTGGAGTCCGACAGGGTGGAACACTGAAGCTTTCTTT. Protein product: CAWSPTGWNTEAFF.

This clonotype has at least ten counts. The J gene is TRBJ1-1, the V gene TRBV6-2 or TRBV6-3; D remains ambiguous. The V and J ends lost 6 bases and 4 bases respectively, with 15 bases between them. There are 14 residues in the CDR3. Germline values: CDR1 MNHEY, CDR2 SVGEGT. For the CDR3, the DNA is TGTGCCAGCAGGGACCGGCCGCTGAGCACTGAAGCTTTCTTT. Its translation: CASRDRPLSTEAFF.

This clonotype was seen more than once but under ten times. CDR3 in amino acids: CASKALEIFSGANVLTF. DNA for the CDR3: TGTGCCAGCAAAGCCCTAGAGATCTTCTCTGGGGCCAACGTCCTGACTTTC. The chain joins TRBV28 to TRBJ2-6; D gene uncertain. Germline-derived CDR1 and CDR2 are MDHEN and SYDVKM. The CDR3 runs to 17 residues. V lost 7 bases and J 0 bases, leaving 16 bases between the germline ends.

This clonotype was seen at least ten times. V usage is TRBV9 and J usage is TRBJ1-3; possibly TRBD1 for D (5 bases). The germline V and J ends were trimmed by 5 bases and 0 bases, with 18 bases remaining between them. Germline lookup yields CDR1 SGDLS and CDR2 YYNGEE. CDR3 length equals 17 residues. Here the CDR3 reads CASRLIGTTSSGNTIYF. The CDR3 nucleotides are TGTGCCAGCAGATTGATTGGGACGACGAGCTCTGGAAACACCATATATTTT.

J is TRBJ2-7 and V is TRBV18; TRBD1 matches 8 bases. This CDR3 comprises 15 residues. J was trimmed by 2 bases and V by 6 bases; bases with no gene match: 9. Germline V CDR1 and CDR2: KGHSH, LQKENI. The CDR3 bases are TGTGCCAGCTCGCCAACAGGGGGTACTACCTACGAGCAGTACTTC. As protein: CASSPTGGTTYEQYF.

The chain combines TRBV7-2 with TRBJ1-6; D gene ambiguous. The V and J ends lost 2 bases and 10 bases respectively, with 6 bases between them. CDR1 SGHTA and CDR2 FQGNSA come from the germline V gene. The CDR3 covers 12 residues. The CDR3 bases are TGTGCCAGCAGCTTAAAGACCTCACCCCTCCACTTT. Residues: CASSLKTSPLHF.

This clonotype showed up many times. This sequence joins TRBV10-3 and TRBJ2-5; a weak D match, TRBD2 (6 bases). V gave up 3 bases and J gave up 1 base, with 12 bases separating them. The CDR3 is made up of 15 amino acids. Germline V gene sequence: CDR1 ENHRY, CDR2 SYGVKD. CDR3 sequence: CAISDFGGAQETQYF. For the CDR3, the DNA is TGTGCCATCAGTGATTTCGGAGGGGCCCAAGAGACCCAGTACTTC.

The chain employs TRBV12-3 or TRBV12-4 and TRBJ2-7; D uncertain. The CDR3 is made up of 13 amino acids. V dropped 2 bases and J dropped 4 bases, with 9 bases sitting between them. In nucleotides, the CDR3 is TGTGCCAGCAGTTTACTGGGGTATTACGAGCAGTACTTC. Its translation is CASSLLGYYEQYF.

This clonotype was seen at least ten times. The rearrangement joins TRBV20-1 to TRBJ1-5; 8 nucleotides agree with TRBD1. The V segment lost 2 bases and the J segment 5 bases; nucleotides outside the gene matches: 5. CDR1 and CDR2 from the germline V gene are DFQATT and SNEGSKA (reference sequence). The CDR3 spans 14 residues. The CDR3 region has the DNA TGCAGTGCTAGACCGGACAGGGCAGATCAGCCCCAGCATTTT. It is translated as CSARPDRADQPQHF.

This clonotype was observed at least ten times. The J gene is TRBJ2-7, the V gene TRBV13, with 10 positions matching TRBD1. Germline-derived CDR1 and CDR2 are PRHDT and FYEKMQ (reference sequence). The V segment lost 5 bases and the J segment 1 base; nucleotides outside the gene matches: 8. CDR3 size: 16 residues. The CDR3 nucleotides read TGTGCCAGCAGCGTCCAAGCGGGACAGGGGTCCTACGAGCAGTACTTC. The encoded protein is CASSVQAGQGSYEQYF.

Many counts were recorded for this clonotype. The rearrangement links TRBV10-3 to TRBJ2-7; D tentatively fits TRBD1 or TRBD2 (5 bases each). CDR1 is ENHRY and CDR2 is SYGVKD in the germline V gene. The length of the CDR3 is 14 residues. With 6 bases removed from V and 3 bases from J, the gap between germline ends came to 15 bases. The CDR3 DNA reads TGTGCCATCAGAGCCGGGGCATGGGACTACGAGCAGTACTTC. Translation: CAIRAGAWDYEQYF.

The table lists this clonotype with many counts. The V gene is TRBV12-5, the J gene TRBJ1-1, with 7 bases that match TRBD1. Trimming took 5 bases from V and 3 from J; bases not matched to a gene: 9. The V gene's germline CDR1 is LGHNT and CDR2 FRNRAP. The CDR3 runs 15 residues. CDR3 DNA: TGTGCTAGTGGTCAAGACGTCAGGGGGTACACTGAAGCTTTCTTT. This translates into CASGQDVRGYTEAFF.

The table lists this clonotype with many counts. The chain uses TRBV25-1 and TRBJ2-5; D is unresolved. The V gene's germline CDR1 is MGHDK and CDR2 SYGVNS. This CDR3 comprises 15 residues. V lost 0 bases to trimming and J lost 3 bases, with 11 bases between them. For the CDR3, the DNA is TGTGCCAGCAGTGAATATAGGCCGGTTAAAGAGACCCAGTACTTC. This encodes CASSEYRPVKETQYF. The full variable domain, in which reference TRBV25-1 and TRBJ2-5 provide the parts outside the CDR3, is EADIYQTPRYLVIGTGKKITLECSQTMGHDKMYWYQQDPGMELHLIHYSYGVNSTEKGDLSSESTVSRIRTEHFPLTLESARPSHTSQYLCASSEYRPVKETQYFGPGTRLLVL.

This clonotype was recorded at least ten times. This chain connects TRBV7-2 to TRBJ2-7, with D uncertain. From germline, CDR1 is SGHTA and CDR2 FQGNSA. The CDR3 has 17 amino acids. Between the trimmed V and J ends, which lost 2 bases and 2 bases, there was a span of 19 bases. CDR3 bases: TGTGCCAGCAGCTTATCGTTTGGGGTTTTGCCCACCTACGAGCAGTACTTC. It translates to CASSLSFGVLPTYEQYF.

The rearrangement uses TRBV4-2 and TRBJ2-6; 8 bases are a match to TRBD1. In germline, CDR1 is LGHNA, CDR2 YNFKEQ. The CDR3 sequence is 20 residues long. J lost 2 bases, V lost 5 bases, and 17 bases had no gene match. The CDR3 loop reads CASSKTPTAAGGPGANVLTF. In DNA form, the CDR3 reads TGTGCCAGCAGCAAGACTCCCACGGCCGCAGGGGGCCCTGGGGCCAACGTCCTGACTTTC.

This clonotype was seen ten or more times. The chain employs TRBV7-3 and TRBJ2-2; 7 bases are shared with TRBD1. This CDR3 is 14 amino acids long. V trimming: 6 bases; J trimming: 4 bases; junction bases outside the gene matches: 5. Germline V lookup: CDR1 SGHTA, CDR2 FQGTGA. For the CDR3, the DNA is TGTGCCAGCAGGCAGGGGGTTAGCACCGGGGAGCTGTTTTTT. Its protein product is CASRQGVSTGELFF.